What follows is one T cell receptor beta chain and its context. Its antigen is not known. CDR1 is SGHRS, CDR2 YFSETQ, per germline. V dropped 7 bases and J dropped 6 bases, with 17 bases sitting between them. The CDR3 has 14 residues. These data belong to a study of post-analysis software for immune sequencing data. As for the study in general: Included among the disease courses, which were recorded for the cohort, were relapsing-remitting, secondary progressive and progressive-relapsing multiple sclerosis.

Unique molecular identifiers tagged the TCR beta cDNA libraries. cDNA molecules numbering roughly 0.5 million came from roughly 1 to 10 million T cells. TCRdb independently ran MiXCR on the PCR reads; one entry per CDR3 protein. The sample holds approximately 630,000 distinct CDR3 sequences, 55% to 60% seen once. Notes on the study in general: TRBV5-6, TRBV5-1 and TRBV20-1 belonged to a set of a handful of TRBV segments that were more frequent in patients than controls. Multiple sclerosis patients showed significantly lower normalized Chao1 diversity than controls did. Clustering by F measure revealed strong co-clustering among samples prepared together in one batch.

The receptor comes from a girl aged 2-10 years with multiple sclerosis. The material sequenced was blood. The J gene is TRBJ2-1, the V gene TRBV5-1; D perhaps matches TRBD2 (7 bases). In DNA, the CDR3 is TGCGCCAGCCGGGGGGCTCAAGGGGGCAATGAGCAGTTCTTC. Its protein is CASRGAQGGNEQFF.